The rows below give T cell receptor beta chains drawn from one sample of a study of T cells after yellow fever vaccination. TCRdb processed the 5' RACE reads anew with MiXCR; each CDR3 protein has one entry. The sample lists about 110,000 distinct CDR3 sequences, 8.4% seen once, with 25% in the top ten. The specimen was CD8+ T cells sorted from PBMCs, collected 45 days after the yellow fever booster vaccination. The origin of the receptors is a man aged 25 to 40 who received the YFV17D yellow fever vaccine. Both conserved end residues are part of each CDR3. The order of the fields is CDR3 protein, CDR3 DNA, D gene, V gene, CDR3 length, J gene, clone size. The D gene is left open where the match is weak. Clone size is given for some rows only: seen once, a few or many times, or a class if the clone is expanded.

CDR3: CASSRLGEQFF; DNA: TGTGCCAGCAGCCGACTTGGTGAGCAGTTCTTC; D: NA; V: TRBV14; length: 11; J: TRBJ2-1; size: many
CDR3: CASSPGDRGSGANVLTF; DNA: TGTGCCAGCAGTCCGGGTGACAGGGGATCTGGGGCCAACGTCCTGACTTTC; D: TRBD1; V: TRBV28; length: 17; J: TRBJ2-6; size: many
CDR3: CASSLAGNLDTDTQYF; DNA: TGTGCCAGCAGCTTGGCCGGAAACTTAGACACAGATACGCAGTATTTT; D: NA; V: TRBV7-6; length: 16; J: TRBJ2-3; size: NA
CDR3: CASSSTGQYNEQFF; DNA: TGTGCCAGCAGCTCCACAGGACAGTACAATGAGCAGTTCTTC; D: NA; V: TRBV5-6; length: 14; J: TRBJ2-1; size: NA
CDR3: CASSPQRNEKLFF; DNA: TGTGCCAGCAGTCCTCAGCGAAATGAAAAACTGTTTTTT; D: NA; V: TRBV6-1; length: 13; J: TRBJ1-4; size: many
CDR3: CSARASFTDTQYF; DNA: TGCAGTGCTAGAGCGTCCTTCACAGATACGCAGTATTTT; D: NA; V: TRBV20-1; length: 13; J: TRBJ2-3; size: many
CDR3: CSARVAEIYEQYF; DNA: TGCAGTGCTAGAGTAGCGGAGATCTACGAGCAGTACTTC; D: NA; V: TRBV20-1; length: 13; J: TRBJ2-7; size: NA
CDR3: CSARGGREHNEQFF; DNA: TGCAGTGCTAGAGGAGGGAGGGAGCACAATGAGCAGTTCTTC; D: TRBD2; V: TRBV20-1; length: 14; J: TRBJ2-1; size: many
CDR3: CASSQRALNEQFF; DNA: TGTGCCAGCAGCCAGCGGGCCTTAAATGAGCAGTTCTTC; D: NA; V: TRBV12-3/TRBV12-4; length: 13; J: TRBJ2-1; size: many
CDR3: CASSLNVETQYF; DNA: TGTGCCAGCAGCTTAAACGTTGAGACCCAGTACTTC; D: NA; V: TRBV12-3/TRBV12-4; length: 12; J: TRBJ2-5; size: few